Listed below are T cell receptor beta chains from one sample, sequenced in a study of blood T cell repertoires in COVID-19. Assay: immunoSEQ multiplex PCR; the TCRdb copy retains only in-frame clones and omits some. The repertoire holds 200,000 to 300,000 clones, with roughly nine tenths as singletons. Sequenced: peripheral blood. All receptors come from a man aged 60 to 69 with acute or convalescent COVID-19. Both conserved end residues are part of each CDR3. Each record gives: clone size, D gene, J gene, V gene, CDR3 DNA, CDR3 protein. The D gene is left open where the match is weak. The listing skips clone size in some rows; elsewhere it reads once, few, many or a size class.

once,TRBD1,TRBJ1-2,TRBV7-3,TGTGCCAGCAGCTTAACCGGACAGGGGGCAAATGGCTACACCTTC,CASSLTGQGANGYTF
NA,TRBD1,TRBJ2-7,TRBV27,TGTGCCAGCAGTTTATTTTATGGACAGGGGGCGGCCTACGAGCAGTACTTC,CASSLFYGQGAAYEQYF
NA,TRBD1,TRBJ1-1,TRBV19,TGTGCCAGTAGTCTAGGACTGACAGGGGGCGGTGAAGCTTTCTTT,CASSLGLTGGGEAFF
NA,NA,TRBJ1-2,TRBV7-8,TGTGCCAGCAGCCCGGACAGTTCTAACTATGGCTACACCTTC,CASSPDSSNYGYTF
NA,TRBD1,TRBJ1-1,TRBV19,TGTGCCAGTAACCGGGACAGGGGGTCCGAAGCTTTCTTT,CASNRDRGSEAFF
few,TRBD1,TRBJ1-2,TRBV28,TGTGCCAGCAGTCCTCCGGGACAGAGTAACTATGGCTACACCTTC,CASSPPGQSNYGYTF
NA,TRBD2,TRBJ2-3,TRBV5-1,TGCGCCAGTCCGGGACTAGCGGGAGAGGAAGATACGCAGTATTTT,CASPGLAGEEDTQYF
NA,NA,TRBJ2-1,TRBV14,TGTGCCAGCAGCCCAGAAGGGGGCTCCTACAATGAGCAGTTCTTC,CASSPEGGSYNEQFF
NA,TRBD1,TRBJ1-6,TRBV7-8,TGTGCCAGCAGCTTAGGCCAGGGGGCAGTTTCCTATAATTCACCCCTCCACTTT,CASSLGQGAVSYNSPLHF
NA,TRBD1,TRBJ2-2,TRBV24-1,TGTGCCACCAGTGTCCCTGAAAGGGGACAGTTTACCGGGGAGCTGTTTTTT,CATSVPERGQFTGELFF
NA,NA,TRBJ1-1,TRBV5-5,TGTGCCAGCAGCTTGACTAGAATGAACACTGAAGCTTTCTTT,CASSLTRMNTEAFF
NA,TRBD2,TRBJ2-1,TRBV29-1,TGCAGCGTTGAAGGGCCAGGGAGGGGTGAGCAGTTCTTC,CSVEGPGRGEQFF
few,NA,TRBJ1-2,TRBV7-2,TGTGCCAGCAGCTTAGCCAACAGGGATGGCTACACCTTC,CASSLANRDGYTF
NA,TRBD1,TRBJ1-2,TRBV28,TGTGCCAGTGTAACAGGGGCCTATGGCTACACCTTC,CASVTGAYGYTF
NA,NA,TRBJ1-5,TRBV7-9,TGTGCCAGCAGCTTAGGGCCCCCCTCCGACAGAGCCAATCAGCCCCAGCATTTT,CASSLGPPSDRANQPQHF
NA,TRBD2,TRBJ2-1,TRBV11-3,TGTGCCAGCAGCTTAGGTGGCGGGAGGGCCGGGGATGAGCAGTTCTTC,CASSLGGGRAGDEQFF
NA,TRBD2,TRBJ2-7,TRBV5-6,TGTGCCAGCAGCGGGAGACTAGCGGGAGGCCTACAGTACTTC,CASSGRLAGGLQYF
NA,NA,TRBJ2-1,TRBV4-3,TGCGCCAGCAGCCAAGGCAACAGGCGGCTTGGTGATGAGCAGTTCTTC,CASSQGNRRLGDEQFF
NA,TRBD1,TRBJ2-7,TRBV19,TGTGCCAGTAGTCTATGGACAGGGGGTTCCTACGAGCAGTACTTC,CASSLWTGGSYEQYF
NA,NA,TRBJ1-5,TRBV29-1,TGCAGCGTGCTGACTGGGTCCAATCAGCCCCAGCATTTT,CSVLTGSNQPQHF
NA,NA,TRBJ2-7,TRBV29-1,TGCAGCGTAAGGGCGGCAGGGGTCATCTACGAGCAGTACTTC,CSVRAAGVIYEQYF
NA,TRBD1,TRBJ1-6,TRBV6-4,TGTGCCAGCAGTGACTCGGGACAGGGTTTATCACCCCTCCACTTT,CASSDSGQGLSPLHF
NA,NA,TRBJ2-1,TRBV6-5,TGTGCCAGCGAACCTGTGGAGCTTTCCTACAATGAGCAGTTCTTC,CASEPVELSYNEQFF
NA,TRBD2,TRBJ2-1,TRBV7-2,TGTGCCAGCAGCCTCGAACTAGCGGGAGGGGGGTCCTACAATGAGCAGTTCTTC,CASSLELAGGGSYNEQFF
once,TRBD2,TRBJ2-1,TRBV7-2,TGTGCCAGCAGCTTAGGACCTAGCGGAGCGAATGAGCAGTTCTTC,CASSLGPSGANEQFF
NA,TRBD1,TRBJ1-2,TRBV29-1,TGCAGCGTTAAACAACCCGGGACAGGGACATCGGCAACCTTC,CSVKQPGTGTSATF
NA,TRBD2,TRBJ2-1,TRBV6-5,TGTGCCAGCAAAGGTCGACTAGCGGAGTACAATGAGCAGTTCTTC,CASKGRLAEYNEQFF
NA,TRBD1,TRBJ2-6,TRBV5-8,TGTGCCAGCAGCTGGGGACAGGCCACGTCTGGGGCCAACGTCCTGACTTTC,CASSWGQATSGANVLTF